Following are 6 T cell receptor beta chains from one sample sequenced in a study of T-cell memory formation after mild COVID-19. TCRdb reprocessed the 5' RACE reads via MiXCR and lists one record per CDR3 protein. Of 500,000 to 650,000 distinct CDR3 sequences in the sample, 20% to 25% were seen once. The sample comprised PBMCs or a T cell subset sorted from them (not recorded which). The receptors here all came from an adult woman who had mild COVID-19 (a few samples of this study predate the infection). Cell type and time point are not known.

The chain links TRBV24-1 to TRBJ2-2; D gene unclear. V lost 0 bases and J lost 3, with 13 bases in between. Germline V lookup: CDR1 KGHDR, CDR2 SFDVKD. The CDR3 length is 17 residues. Here the CDR3 DNA reads TGTGCCACCAGTGATTTGCAAACCGGGTTCGACACCGGGGAGCTGTTTTTT. Translated, it gives CATSDLQTGFDTGELFF.

This clonotype has just a few counts. This chain uses TRBV7-2 with TRBJ2-3; 14 bases align to TRBD2. With 8 bases clipped from V and 8 bases from J, the junction kept 12 bases outside the gene matches. The CDR3 sequence is 16 residues long. Germline lookup yields CDR1 SGHTA and CDR2 FQGNSA. CDR3 loop: CASCPRGTSGGFTQYF. The CDR3 region has the DNA TGTGCCAGCTGCCCCAGGGGGACTAGCGGGGGATTTACGCAGTATTTT.

The V call is TRBV14, the J call TRBJ1-2; D ambiguous. The CDR3 has 14 amino acids. Deletions cut 0 bases from V and 4 bases from J, with 9 bases between. Germline V gene sequence: CDR1 SGHDN, CDR2 FVKESK. CDR3 region: CASSQETPRYGYTF. In DNA, the CDR3 is TGTGCCAGCAGCCAAGAAACCCCTCGCTATGGCTACACCTTC. Supplemented by reference TRBV14 and TRBJ1-2, the full variable domain reads EAGVTQFPSHSVIEKGQTVTLRCDPISGHDNLYWYRRVMGKEIKFLLHFVKESKQDESGMPNNRFLAERTGGTYSTLKVQPAELEDSGVYFCASSQETPRYGYTFGSGTRLTVV.

This rearrangement joins TRBV11-2 to TRBJ2-7; TRBD2 matches 12 bases. The CDR3 sequence is 15 residues long. CDR1 and CDR2 from the germline V gene are SGHAT and FQNNGV. The V segment lost 3 bases and the J segment 5 bases; nucleotides outside the gene matches: 5. DNA for the CDR3: TGTGCCAGCAGCTTTGTGACTAGCGGGAGCCACGAGCAGTACTTC. Amino acids: CASSFVTSGSHEQYF. The whole variable domain, filled in from reference TRBV11-2 and TRBJ2-7, reads EAGVAQSPRYKIIEKRQSVAFWCNPISGHATLYWYQQILGQGPKLLIQFQNNGVVDDSQLPKDRFSAERLKGVDSTLKIQPAKLEDSAVYLCASSFVTSGSHEQYFGPGTRLTVT.

V usage is TRBV5-1 and J usage is TRBJ1-2; D is unclear. Germline V gives CDR1 SGHRS, CDR2 YFSETQ. V shed 4 bases and J shed 5 bases, with 12 bases lying between them. CDR3 size: 13 residues. CDR3: CASSQNERYGYTF. In nucleotides, the CDR3 is TGCGCCAGCAGCCAGAACGAACGATATGGCTACACCTTC.

This clonotype was observed a few times. CDR3 loop: CASSPQPRGRNTEAFF. CDR3 coding DNA: TGTGCCAGCAGCCCTCAACCCAGGGGGAGAAACACTGAAGCTTTCTTT. The rearrangement links TRBV7-6 to TRBJ1-1; 7 nucleotides line up with TRBD1. Trimming at V came to 5 bases and at J to 2 bases, leaving 11 bases not matched to a gene. CDR1 is SGHVS, CDR2 FNYEAQ, per germline. The CDR3 length is 16 residues.